The 17 T cell receptor beta chains below come from one sample, sequenced in a study of chemoradiotherapy in HPV16-positive cancers. The assay was immunoSEQ multiplex PCR, and TCRdb's table has in-frame clones only and misses some. The table has some 2,900 clones, 75% to 90% seen once. The sequencing here drew on tumor tissue, taken from a patient who underwent chemoradiotherapy. These receptors came from a human donor with HPV-associated anogenital cancer.

The rearrangement links TRBV30 to TRBJ2-3; 8 positions agree with TRBD2. Unmatched junction bases numbered 3, after V lost 8 bases and J lost 2 bases. Germline values: CDR1 GTSNPN, CDR2 SVGIG (reference sequence). The CDR3 covers 12 residues. The CDR3 coding sequence is TGTGCCCGGGGGGGCTACACAGATACGCAGTATTTT. Protein product: CARGGYTDTQYF.

The gene calls are TRBV27 and TRBJ2-2, with 10 bases identical to TRBD2. CDR1 and CDR2 (germline): MNHEY, SMNVEV (reference sequence). Trimming took 6 bases from V and 2 from J; bases not matched to a gene: 6. This CDR3 has 16 residues. The CDR3, as DNA: TGTGCCAGCAGGATGGGACTAGCGATAAACACCGGGGAGCTGTTTTTT. This encodes CASRMGLAINTGELFF.

The chain is built from TRBV19 and TRBJ2-1, with D possibly matching TRBD1 (6 bases). The CDR3 extends over 15 amino acids. CDR1 and CDR2 from the germline V gene are LNHDA and SQIVND (reference sequence). V was shortened by 8 bases and J by 1 base, with 15 bases between the two germline ends. In DNA form, the CDR3 reads TGTGCCAGTCATTTCGACAGGTCTTCCTACAATGAGCAGTTCTTC. Its translation is CASHFDRSSYNEQFF.

The CDR3 region is CAWSVIGRAGELFF. The CDR3 DNA reads TGTGCCTGGAGTGTAATAGGCAGGGCCGGGGAGCTGTTTTTT. The chain employs TRBV30 and TRBJ2-2; D is possibly TRBD1 (5 bases). The CDR3 has 14 residues. The germline V gene encodes CDR1 GTSNPN and CDR2 SVGIG (reference sequence). Trimming pared 0 bases from V and 6 bases from J, leaving 11 bases between.

The chain joins TRBV11-2 to TRBJ2-2; 8 bases line up with TRBD2. Germline V gene data show CDR1 as SGHAT and CDR2 as FQNNGV. This CDR3 contains 15 residues. With 3 bases clipped from V and 5 bases from J, the junction kept 5 bases outside the gene matches. The CDR3 loop reads CASSFTAGDTGELFF. The CDR3 DNA sequence: TGTGCCAGCAGCTTTACAGCGGGAGATACCGGGGAGCTGTTTTTT.

The sample holds one count of this clone. The chain carries TRBV10-3 and TRBJ1-5; D possibly corresponds to TRBD1 (5 bases). The CDR3 length is 13 residues. Germline CDR1 ENHRY, CDR2 SYGVKD. The V end was cut by 5 bases, the J end by 3 bases, with 8 bases between. The CDR3 region is CAISTGLNQPQHF. The CDR3 bases are TGTGCCATCAGTACGGGACTCAATCAGCCCCAGCATTTT.

The chain joins TRBV6-1 to TRBJ2-1; 12 bases match TRBD2. Germline V gene lookup returns CDR1 MNHNS and CDR2 SASEGT. V was pared by 3 bases and J by 7 bases, with 4 bases of the junction left unmatched. The CDR3 sequence is 15 residues long. The CDR3 region is CASSETSGSVNEQFF. The CDR3 nucleotides are TGTGCCAGCAGTGAGACTAGCGGGAGCGTAAATGAGCAGTTCTTC.

This clone was observed a handful of times. The V and J genes are TRBV5-1 and TRBJ2-1; 9 bases are a match to TRBD1. The CDR3 has 16 amino acids. The germline CDR1 and CDR2 sequences are SGHRS and YFSETQ. Trimming removed 2 bases from V and 9 bases from J; junction bases left unmatched: 12. The CDR3 reads CASSFEPGQGWAEQFF. The CDR3 coding sequence is TGCGCCAGCAGCTTCGAACCGGGACAGGGTTGGGCTGAGCAGTTCTTC.

The rearrangement links TRBV19 to TRBJ1-2; the D gene is possibly TRBD1 (6 bases). The CDR3 spans 16 residues. Germline V gene sequence: CDR1 LNHDA, CDR2 SQIVND (reference sequence). Trimming pared 6 bases from V and 2 bases from J, leaving 19 bases between. CDR3 nucleotides: TGTGCCAGTAGACCGCAGGGGCCCCTACTCAACTATGGCTACACCTTC. Translated, it gives CASRPQGPLLNYGYTF.

V gene TRBV7-9 combines with J gene TRBJ2-2; tentatively, D is TRBD2 (5 bases). The germline CDR1 and CDR2 sequences are SEHNR and FQNEAQ (reference sequence). With 5 bases removed from V and 1 base from J, the gap between germline ends came to 8 bases. CDR3 length: 14 amino acids. In DNA form, the CDR3 reads TGTGCCAGCAGCACTAGTGGGAACACCGGGGAGCTGTTTTTT. Protein sequence: CASSTSGNTGELFF.

This clone has a handful of counts. V is TRBV7-2 and J is TRBJ1-1, with 9 nucleotides matching TRBD1. V was pared by 5 bases and J by 7 bases, with 5 bases of the junction left unmatched. CDR1 and CDR2 from the germline V gene are SGHTA and FQGNSA. The CDR3 loop spans 13 amino acids. The CDR3 nucleotides read TGTGCCAGCAGCAACAGGGGGCCGAGTGAAGCTTTCTTT. Its protein product is CASSNRGPSEAFF.

The J gene is TRBJ2-3, the V gene TRBV7-2; TRBD2 might be the D (5 bases). Trimming stripped 2 bases from V and 1 base from J, with 7 bases between. The CDR3 covers 14 residues. Germline assignment: CDR1 SGHTA and CDR2 FQGNSA. The DNA of the CDR3 is TGTGCCAGCAGCTTATTTAGCGGCACAGATACGCAGTATTTT. It encodes CASSLFSGTDTQYF.

The chain recombines TRBV6-1 with TRBJ2-3; 9 bases are a match to TRBD1. From germline, CDR1 is MNHNS and CDR2 SASEGT. Trimming took 1 base from V and 4 from J; bases not matched to a gene: 0. The CDR3 runs 14 residues. CDR3 DNA sequence: TGTGCCAGCAGTGAAGGACAGGGGGCAGATACGCAGTATTTT. Protein sequence: CASSEGQGADTQYF.

V is TRBV13 and J is TRBJ1-3; D unresolved. This CDR3 is built from 13 residues. The germline V gene has CDR1 PRHDT and CDR2 FYEKMQ (reference sequence). The V end lost 2 bases, the J end lost 2 bases, and 4 bases lay between the germline ends. The CDR3 region has the DNA TGTGCCAGCAGCTTACCAGCTGGAAACACCATATATTTT. Amino acid sequence: CASSLPAGNTIYF. The entire variable domain, with the rest obtained from reference TRBV13 and TRBJ1-3, is as follows: AAGVIQSPRHLIKEKRETATLKCYPIPRHDTVYWYQQGPGQDPQFLISFYEKMQSDKGSIPDRFSAQQFSDYHSELNMSSLELGDSALYFCASSLPAGNTIYFGEGSWLTVV.

The chain carries TRBV19 and TRBJ2-4; 7 bases align to TRBD1. Germline V gene sequence: CDR1 LNHDA, CDR2 SQIVND (reference sequence). This CDR3 spans 12 amino acids. V dropped 6 bases and J dropped 7; count of bases not matched to a gene: 3. The CDR3 DNA sequence: TGTGCCAGTAGCCAGACAGGGAACATTCAGTACTTC. Translation gives CASSQTGNIQYF.

Only one count was recorded for this clone. The rearrangement links TRBV19 to TRBJ1-2; 8 nucleotides match TRBD1. Trimming cost V 5 bases and J 4 bases; bases outside gene matches: 15. This CDR3 is 17 amino acids long. Germline loops: CDR1 LNHDA, CDR2 SQIVND (reference sequence). CDR3 loop: CASSSQGGTGRTYGYTF. CDR3 coding DNA: TGTGCCAGTAGTTCCCAGGGGGGGACAGGCCGGACCTATGGCTACACCTTC.

The V call is TRBV7-8, the J call TRBJ2-1; TRBD1 matches at 7 bases. J was trimmed by 4 bases and V by 0 bases; bases with no gene match: 6. Germline CDR1 is SGHVS and CDR2 is FQNEAQ. This CDR3 region has 16 residues. CDR3 protein: CASSLAPGQPYNEQFF. The CDR3, as DNA: TGTGCCAGCAGCTTAGCTCCGGGACAGCCTTACAATGAGCAGTTCTTC.